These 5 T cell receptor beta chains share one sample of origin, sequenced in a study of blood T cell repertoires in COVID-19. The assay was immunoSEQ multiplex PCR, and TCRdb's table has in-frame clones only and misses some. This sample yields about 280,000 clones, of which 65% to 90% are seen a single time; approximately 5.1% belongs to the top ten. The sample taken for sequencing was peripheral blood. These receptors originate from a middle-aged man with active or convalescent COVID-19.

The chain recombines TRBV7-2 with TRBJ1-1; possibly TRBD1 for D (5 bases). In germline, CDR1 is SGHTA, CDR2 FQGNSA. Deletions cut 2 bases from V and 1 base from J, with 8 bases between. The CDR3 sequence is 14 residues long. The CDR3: CASSLQGSNTEAFF. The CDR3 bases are TGTGCCAGCAGCTTACAGGGATCGAACACTGAAGCTTTCTTT.

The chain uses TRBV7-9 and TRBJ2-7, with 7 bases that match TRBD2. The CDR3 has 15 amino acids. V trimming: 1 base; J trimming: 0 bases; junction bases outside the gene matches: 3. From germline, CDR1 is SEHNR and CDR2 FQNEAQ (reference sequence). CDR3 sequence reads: CASSLERGASYEQYF. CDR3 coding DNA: TGTGCCAGCAGCTTAGAGCGGGGCGCCTCCTACGAGCAGTACTTC.

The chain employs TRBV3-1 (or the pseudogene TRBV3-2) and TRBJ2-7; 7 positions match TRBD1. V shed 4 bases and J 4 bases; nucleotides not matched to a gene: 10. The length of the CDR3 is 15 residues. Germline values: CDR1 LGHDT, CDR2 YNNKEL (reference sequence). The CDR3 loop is CASSPSGTEYYEQYF. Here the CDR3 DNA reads TGTGCCAGCAGCCCCTCCGGGACAGAATATTACGAGCAGTACTTC.

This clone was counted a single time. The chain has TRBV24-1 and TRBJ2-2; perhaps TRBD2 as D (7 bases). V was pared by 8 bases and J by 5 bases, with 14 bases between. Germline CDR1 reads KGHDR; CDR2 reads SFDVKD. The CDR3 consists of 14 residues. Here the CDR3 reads CATMMGGGTGELFF. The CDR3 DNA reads TGTGCCACCATGATGGGAGGGGGGACCGGGGAGCTGTTTTTT.

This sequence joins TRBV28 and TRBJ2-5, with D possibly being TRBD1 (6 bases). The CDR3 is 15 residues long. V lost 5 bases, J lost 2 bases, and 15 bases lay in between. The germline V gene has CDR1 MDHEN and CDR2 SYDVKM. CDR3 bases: TGTGCCAGCAGTCCCGGACAGAACCTTCAAGAGACCCAGTACTTC. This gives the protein CASSPGQNLQETQYF.